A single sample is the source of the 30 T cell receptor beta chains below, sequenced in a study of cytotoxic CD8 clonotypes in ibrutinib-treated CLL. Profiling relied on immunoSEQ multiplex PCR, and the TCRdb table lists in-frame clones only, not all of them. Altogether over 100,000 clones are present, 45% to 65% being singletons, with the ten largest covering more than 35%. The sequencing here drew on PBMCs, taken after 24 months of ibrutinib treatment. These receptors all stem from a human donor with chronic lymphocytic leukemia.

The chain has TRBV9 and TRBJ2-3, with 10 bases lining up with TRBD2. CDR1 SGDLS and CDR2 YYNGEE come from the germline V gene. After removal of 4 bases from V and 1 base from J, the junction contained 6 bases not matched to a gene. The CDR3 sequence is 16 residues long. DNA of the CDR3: TGTGCCAGCAGCCCCCGGCTAGCGGGGGGCACAGATACGCAGTATTTT. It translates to CASSPRLAGGTDTQYF.

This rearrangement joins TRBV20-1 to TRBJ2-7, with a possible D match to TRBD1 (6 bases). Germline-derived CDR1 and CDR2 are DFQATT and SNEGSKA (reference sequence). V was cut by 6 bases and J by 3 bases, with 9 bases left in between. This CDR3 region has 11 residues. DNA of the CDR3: TGCAGTGCCCCGACAGGCTACGAGCAGTACTTC. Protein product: CSAPTGYEQYF.

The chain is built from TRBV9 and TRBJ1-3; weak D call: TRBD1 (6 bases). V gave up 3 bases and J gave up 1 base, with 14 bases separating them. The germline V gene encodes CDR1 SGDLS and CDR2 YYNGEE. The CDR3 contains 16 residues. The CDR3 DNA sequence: TGTGCCAGCAGCGCCCATACAGGGACTTCTGGAAACACCATATATTTT. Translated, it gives CASSAHTGTSGNTIYF.

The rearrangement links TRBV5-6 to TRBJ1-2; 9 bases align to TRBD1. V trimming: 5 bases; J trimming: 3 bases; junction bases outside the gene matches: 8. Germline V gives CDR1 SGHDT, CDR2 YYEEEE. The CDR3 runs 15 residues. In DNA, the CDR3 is TGTGCCAGCAGAGGGACAGGGAATGGTGACTATGGCTACACCTTC. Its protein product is CASRGTGNGDYGYTF.

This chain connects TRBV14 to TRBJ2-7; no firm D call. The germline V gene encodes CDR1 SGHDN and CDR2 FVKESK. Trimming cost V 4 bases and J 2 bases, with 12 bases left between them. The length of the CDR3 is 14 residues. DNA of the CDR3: TGTGCCAGCAGCCGATTGACACTCCCCTACGAGCAGTACTTC. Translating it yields CASSRLTLPYEQYF. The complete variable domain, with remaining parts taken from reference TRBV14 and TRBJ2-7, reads EAGVTQFPSHSVIEKGQTVTLRCDPISGHDNLYWYRRVMGKEIKFLLHFVKESKQDESGMPNNRFLAERTGGTYSTLKVQPAELEDSGVYFCASSRLTLPYEQYFGPGTRLTVT.

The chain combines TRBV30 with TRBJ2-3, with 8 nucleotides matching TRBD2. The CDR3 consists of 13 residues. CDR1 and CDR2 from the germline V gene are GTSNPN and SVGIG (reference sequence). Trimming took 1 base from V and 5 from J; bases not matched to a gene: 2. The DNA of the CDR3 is TGTGCCTGGAGTGGGACTAGCCTAGATACGCAGTATTTT. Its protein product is CAWSGTSLDTQYF.

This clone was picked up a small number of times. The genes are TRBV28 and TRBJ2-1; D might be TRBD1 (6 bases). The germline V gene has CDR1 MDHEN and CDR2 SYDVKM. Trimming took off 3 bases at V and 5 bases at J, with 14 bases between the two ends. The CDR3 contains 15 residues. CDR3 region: CASSFLDRSHNEQFF. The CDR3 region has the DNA TGTGCCAGCAGTTTCCTCGACAGGTCACACAATGAGCAGTTCTTC.

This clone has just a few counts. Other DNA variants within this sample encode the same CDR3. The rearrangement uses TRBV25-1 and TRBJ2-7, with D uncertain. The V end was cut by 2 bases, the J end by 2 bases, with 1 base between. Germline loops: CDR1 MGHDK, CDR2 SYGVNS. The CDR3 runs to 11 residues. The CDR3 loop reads CASSETYEQYF. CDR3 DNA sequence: TGTGCCAGCAGTGAAACCTACGAGCAGTACTTC.

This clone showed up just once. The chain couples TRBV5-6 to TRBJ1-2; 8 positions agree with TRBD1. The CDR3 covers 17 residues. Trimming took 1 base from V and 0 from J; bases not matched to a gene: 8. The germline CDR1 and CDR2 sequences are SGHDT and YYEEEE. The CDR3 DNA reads TGTGCCAGCAGCTTGTTTTTGGGACAGGCCACTAACTATGGCTACACCTTC. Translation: CASSLFLGQATNYGYTF.

Written as DNA, the CDR3 is TGTGCCTCCCAGGCTGGGAGCAATCAGCCCCAGCATTTT. Translation gives CASQAGSNQPQHF. This chain uses TRBV30 with TRBJ1-5; D ambiguous. The CDR3 is made up of 13 amino acids. From germline, CDR1 is GTSNPN and CDR2 SVGIG (reference sequence). Trimming removed 7 bases from V and 1 base from J, with 11 bases in between.

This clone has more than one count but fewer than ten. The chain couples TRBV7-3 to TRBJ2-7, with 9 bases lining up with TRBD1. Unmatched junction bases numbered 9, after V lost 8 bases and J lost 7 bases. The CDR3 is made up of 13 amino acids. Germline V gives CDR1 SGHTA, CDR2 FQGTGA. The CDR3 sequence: CASGDRAGTEQYF. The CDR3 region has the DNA TGTGCCAGCGGGGACAGGGCCGGGACAGAGCAGTACTTC.

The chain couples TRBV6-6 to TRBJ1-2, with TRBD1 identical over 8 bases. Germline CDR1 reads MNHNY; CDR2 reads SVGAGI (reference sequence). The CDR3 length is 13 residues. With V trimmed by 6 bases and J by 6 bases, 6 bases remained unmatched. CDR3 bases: TGTGCCAGCAGCCGTACGACAGGGGATGGCTACACCTTC. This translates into CASSRTTGDGYTF.

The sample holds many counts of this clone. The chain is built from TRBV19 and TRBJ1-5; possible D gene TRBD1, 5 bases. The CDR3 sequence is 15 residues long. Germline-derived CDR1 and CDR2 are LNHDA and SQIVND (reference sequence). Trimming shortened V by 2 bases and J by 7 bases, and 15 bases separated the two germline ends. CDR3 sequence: CASSIQRDDGQPQHF. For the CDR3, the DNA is TGTGCCAGTAGTATACAAAGGGACGACGGGCAGCCCCAGCATTTT. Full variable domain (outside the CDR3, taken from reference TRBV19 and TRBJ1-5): DGGITQSPKYLFRKEGQNVTLSCEQNLNHDAMYWYRQDPGQGLRLIYYSQIVNDFQKGDIAEGYSVSREKKESFPLTVTSAQKNPTAFYLCASSIQRDDGQPQHFGDGTRLSIL.

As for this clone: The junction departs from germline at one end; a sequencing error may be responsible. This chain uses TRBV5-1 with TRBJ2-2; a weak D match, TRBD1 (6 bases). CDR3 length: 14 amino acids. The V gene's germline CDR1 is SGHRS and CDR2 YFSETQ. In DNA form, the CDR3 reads TGTGCCAGCAGTACGTTCACAGGGACCGGGGAGCTGTTTTTT. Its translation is CASSTFTGTGELFF.

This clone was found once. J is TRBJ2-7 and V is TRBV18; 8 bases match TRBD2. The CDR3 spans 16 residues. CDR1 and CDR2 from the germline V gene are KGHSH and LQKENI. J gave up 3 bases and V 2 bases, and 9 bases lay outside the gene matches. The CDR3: CASSPSGAGGGYEQYF. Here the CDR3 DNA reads TGTGCCAGCTCACCATCGGGGGCCGGGGGGGGCTACGAGCAGTACTTC.

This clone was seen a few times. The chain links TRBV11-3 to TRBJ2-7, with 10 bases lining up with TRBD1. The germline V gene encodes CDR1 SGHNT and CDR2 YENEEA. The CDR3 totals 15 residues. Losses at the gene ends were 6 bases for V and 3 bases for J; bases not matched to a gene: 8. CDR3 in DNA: TGTGCCAGCAGGACTCAGGGGACAGGGGACTACGAGCAGTACTTC. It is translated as CASRTQGTGDYEQYF.

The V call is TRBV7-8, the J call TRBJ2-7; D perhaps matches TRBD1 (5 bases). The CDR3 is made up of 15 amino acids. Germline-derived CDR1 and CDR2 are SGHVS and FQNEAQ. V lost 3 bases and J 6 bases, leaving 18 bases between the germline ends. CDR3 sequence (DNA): TGTGCCAGCAGCTTGCAGGGAAATTCCCCTGTCGAGCAGTACTTC. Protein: CASSLQGNSPVEQYF.

CDR3 protein: CASSLGMGNQPQHF. CDR3 sequence (DNA): TGTGCCAGCAGCTTAGGTATGGGCAATCAGCCCCAGCATTTT. The rearrangement uses TRBV7-8 and TRBJ1-5; D remains ambiguous. The CDR3 spans 14 residues. V gave up 1 base and J gave up 2 bases, with 6 bases separating them. The germline CDR1 and CDR2 sequences are SGHVS and FQNEAQ.

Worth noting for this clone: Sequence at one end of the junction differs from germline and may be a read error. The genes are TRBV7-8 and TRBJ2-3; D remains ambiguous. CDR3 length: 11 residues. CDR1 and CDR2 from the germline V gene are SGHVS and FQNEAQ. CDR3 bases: TGTACCAGCAGCAATGGAGATACGCAGTATTTT. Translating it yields CTSSNGDTQYF.

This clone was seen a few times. CDR3 residues: CAWSVGAASGNTIYF. The CDR3 coding sequence is TGTGCCTGGAGTGTAGGGGCGGCCTCTGGAAACACCATATATTTT. This chain uses TRBV30 with TRBJ1-3; perhaps TRBD1 as D (5 bases). Per germline, CDR1 GTSNPN and CDR2 SVGIG (reference sequence). CDR3 size: 15 residues. With 0 bases removed from V and 0 bases from J, the gap between germline ends came to 9 bases.

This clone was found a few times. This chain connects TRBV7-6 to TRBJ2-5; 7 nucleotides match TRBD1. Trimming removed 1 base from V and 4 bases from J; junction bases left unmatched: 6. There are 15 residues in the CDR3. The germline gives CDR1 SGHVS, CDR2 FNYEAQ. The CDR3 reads CASSLGQGRGETQYF. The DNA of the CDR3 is TGTGCCAGCAGCTTAGGACAGGGAAGGGGAGAGACCCAGTACTTC.

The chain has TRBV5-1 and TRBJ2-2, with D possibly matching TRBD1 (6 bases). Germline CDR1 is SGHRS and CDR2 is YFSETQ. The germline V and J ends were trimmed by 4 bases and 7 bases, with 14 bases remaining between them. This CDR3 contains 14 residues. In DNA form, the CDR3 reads TGCGCCAGCAGCCCAATGGGACAAAACGGGGAGCTGTTTTTT. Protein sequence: CASSPMGQNGELFF.

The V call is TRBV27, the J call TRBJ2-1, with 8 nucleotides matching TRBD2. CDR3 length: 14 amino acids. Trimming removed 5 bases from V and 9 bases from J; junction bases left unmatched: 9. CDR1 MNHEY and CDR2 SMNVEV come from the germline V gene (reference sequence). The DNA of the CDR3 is TGTGCCAGCAGTATTAGCGGGGCGACGGGTGAGCAGTTCTTC. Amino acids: CASSISGATGEQFF.

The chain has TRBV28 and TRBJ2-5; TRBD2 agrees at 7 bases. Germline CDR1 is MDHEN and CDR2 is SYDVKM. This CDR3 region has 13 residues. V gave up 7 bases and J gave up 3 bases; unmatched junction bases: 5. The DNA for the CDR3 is TGTGCCAGCACTAGCGGCGCCGAAGAGACCCAGTACTTC. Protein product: CASTSGAEETQYF.

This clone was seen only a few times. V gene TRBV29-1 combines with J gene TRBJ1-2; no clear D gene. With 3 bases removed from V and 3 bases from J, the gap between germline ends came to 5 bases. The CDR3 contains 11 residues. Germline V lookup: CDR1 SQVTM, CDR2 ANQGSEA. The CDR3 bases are TGCAGCGTTGAGGAATACTATGGCTACACCTTC. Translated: CSVEEYYGYTF.

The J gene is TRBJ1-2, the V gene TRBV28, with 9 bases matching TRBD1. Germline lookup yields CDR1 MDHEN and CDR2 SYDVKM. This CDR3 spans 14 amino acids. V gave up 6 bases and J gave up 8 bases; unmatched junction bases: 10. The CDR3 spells CASSETGGVRGYTF. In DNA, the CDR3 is TGTGCCAGCAGCGAAACAGGGGGCGTACGGGGCTACACCTTC.

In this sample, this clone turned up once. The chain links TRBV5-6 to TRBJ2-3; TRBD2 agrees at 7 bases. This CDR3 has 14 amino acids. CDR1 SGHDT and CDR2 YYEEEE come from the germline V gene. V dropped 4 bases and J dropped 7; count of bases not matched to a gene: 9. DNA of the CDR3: TGTGCCAGCAGCCCCCGGACTAGTTTGCATACGCAGTATTTT. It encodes CASSPRTSLHTQYF. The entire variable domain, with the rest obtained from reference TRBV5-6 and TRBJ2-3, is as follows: DAGVTQSPTHLIKTRGQQVTLRCSPKSGHDTVSWYQQALGQGPQFIFQYYEEEERQRGNFPDRFSGHQFPNYSSELNVNALLLGDSALYLCASSPRTSLHTQYFGPGTRLTVL.

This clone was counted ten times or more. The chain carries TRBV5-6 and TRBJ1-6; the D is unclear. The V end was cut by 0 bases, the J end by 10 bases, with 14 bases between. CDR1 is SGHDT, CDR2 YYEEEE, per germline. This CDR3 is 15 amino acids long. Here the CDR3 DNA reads TGTGCCAGCAGCTTGGAAAAAGGCCTCGGGTCACCCCTCCACTTT. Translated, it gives CASSLEKGLGSPLHF.

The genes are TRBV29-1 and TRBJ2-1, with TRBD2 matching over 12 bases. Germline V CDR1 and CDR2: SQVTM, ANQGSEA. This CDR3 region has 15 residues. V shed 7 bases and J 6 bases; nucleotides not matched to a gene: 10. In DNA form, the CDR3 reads TGCAGCGGTTTACCGACTAGCGGGGGATTCAATGAGCAGTTCTTC. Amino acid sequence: CSGLPTSGGFNEQFF.

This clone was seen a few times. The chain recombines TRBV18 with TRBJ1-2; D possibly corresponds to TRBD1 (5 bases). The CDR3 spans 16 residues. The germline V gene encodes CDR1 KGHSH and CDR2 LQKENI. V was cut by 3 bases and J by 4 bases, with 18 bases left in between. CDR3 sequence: CASSPFVSGNSYGYTF. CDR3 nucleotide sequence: TGTGCCAGCTCACCGTTTGTGTCAGGGAATTCCTATGGCTACACCTTC.